One and the same sample provided the 14 T cell receptor beta chains below, sequenced in a study of T cells in Graves' hyperthyroidism and ophthalmopathy (dated by TCRdb to about 2019). The receptor library was made with multiplex PCR. The instrument given in TCRdb is Illumina HiSeq 2000. The TCR beta CDR3 regions were amplified from RNA transcripts. For the first round of RT-PCR on the TCR CDR3, the HTBI primer set was used together with the Qiagen OneStep RT-PCR kit. Starting from the raw public reads, TCRdb applied fastp trimming at Q25, assembled clones with MiXCR and retained in-frame beta chains. Each entry is one CDR3 protein sequence, shown with its most common DNA and genes. The sample table contains 300,000 to 400,000 distinct CDR3 sequences; only one count was recorded for roughly 18% of them. Roughly 49% of the sample rests with the top ten. The source material was blood. These receptors were obtained from a woman in her forties or fifties with Graves' hyperthyroidism.

This clonotype was counted a few times. CDR3 sequence (DNA): TGTGCCAGCAGCCAAGTACAGGGCCGGAACACTGAAGCTTTCTTT. It translates to CASSQVQGRNTEAFF. V gene TRBV7-9 combines with J gene TRBJ1-1, with TRBD1 as a possible D gene (6 bases). This CDR3 contains 15 residues. Germline V gene lookup returns CDR1 SEHNR and CDR2 FQNEAQ (reference sequence). V lost 5 bases and J lost 1, with 14 bases in between.

This clonotype was found many times. The rearrangement joins TRBV5-5 to TRBJ1-4; D unclear. Germline CDR1 SGHKS, CDR2 YYEKEE (reference sequence). This CDR3 has 16 amino acids. The germline V and J ends were trimmed by 3 bases and 8 bases, with 20 bases remaining between them. The CDR3 sequence: CASSWGGTVKSEKLFF. CDR3 coding DNA: TGTGCCAGCAGCTGGGGTGGAACAGTTAAGTCGGAAAAACTGTTTTTT.

This clonotype has more than one count but fewer than ten. This chain links TRBV18 with TRBJ2-7, with D maybe TRBD2 (5 bases). V was shortened by 6 bases and J by 4 bases, with 19 bases between the two germline ends. The germline CDR1 and CDR2 sequences are KGHSH and LQKENI. The CDR3 loop spans 15 amino acids. CDR3 nucleotide sequence: TGTGCCAGCTCTCTCCACCGGGATTCGGGGTACGAGCAGTACGTC. Translated, it gives CASSLHRDSGYEQYV.

V gene TRBV9 combines with J gene TRBJ1-3; 7 bases agree with TRBD1. Germline lookup yields CDR1 SGDLS and CDR2 YYNGEE. With 4 bases clipped from V and 4 bases from J, the junction kept 5 bases outside the gene matches. This CDR3 is 14 amino acids long. CDR3 protein: CASSFGTEGNTIYF. In DNA form, the CDR3 reads TGTGCCAGCAGCTTCGGGACAGAAGGAAACACCATATATTTT.

In its sample, this clonotype was seen many times. This chain uses TRBV10-3 with TRBJ2-1; D gene ambiguous. The germline CDR1 and CDR2 sequences are ENHRY and SYGVKD. The CDR3 is 12 amino acids. V was trimmed by 3 bases and J by 9 bases, leaving 9 bases between them. CDR3 sequence reads: CAISDGSSEQFF. Here the CDR3 DNA reads TGTGCCATCAGTGATGGTAGCTCTGAGCAGTTCTTC.

This clonotype was counted ten times or more. The chain joins TRBV28 to TRBJ2-1; no clear D. Germline assignment: CDR1 MDHEN and CDR2 SYDVKM. Trimming removed 2 bases at V and 4 bases at J, with 15 bases between. The CDR3 covers 16 residues. In nucleotides, the CDR3 is TGTGCCAGCAGTTTAAAGTGGGCCTTAAAATACAATGAGCAGTTCTTC. Amino acids: CASSLKWALKYNEQFF.

This clonotype was counted many times. V and J are TRBV3-1 and TRBJ2-7, with 11 bases matching TRBD2. CDR1 is LGHDT and CDR2 is YNNKEL in the germline V gene (reference sequence). The J segment lost 3 bases and the V segment lost 4 bases, leaving 2 bases of the junction unmatched. CDR3 length equals 14 residues. The CDR3 bases are TGTGCCAGCAGCCTTGGGACTAGCGGCTACGAGCAGTACTTC. As protein: CASSLGTSGYEQYF.

The chain employs TRBV6-2 or TRBV6-3 and TRBJ1-2; no clear D. The CDR3 is 13 amino acids. Germline V gene lookup returns CDR1 MNHEY and CDR2 SVGEGT. Trimming took off 6 bases at V and 5 bases at J, with 13 bases between the two ends. The CDR3 protein is CASSRRTEYGYTF. The CDR3 DNA sequence: TGTGCCAGCAGCCGTAGGACGGAATATGGCTACACCTTC.

In this sample, this clonotype turned up many times. CDR3 sequence: CASSLRRGGTLPKNIQYF. The CDR3, as DNA: TGTGCCAGCAGCCTCCGACGCGGGGGGACTCTTCCCAAAAACATTCAGTACTTC. The chain recombines TRBV12-3 or TRBV12-4 with TRBJ2-4; TRBD2 matches 8 bases. The ends lost 6 bases at V and 2 bases at J; junction bases unmatched: 15. This CDR3 comprises 18 residues.

V is TRBV10-1 and J is TRBJ1-4; D may be TRBD1 (5 bases). Germline CDR1 reads WNHNN; CDR2 reads SYGVQD (reference sequence). This CDR3 has 13 amino acids. The V gene lost 8 bases and the J gene lost 6 bases, with 13 bases spanning the gap. In nucleotides, the CDR3 is TGCGCCAGCCAAGGGACCGTTCATGAAAAACTGTTTTTT. It is translated as CASQGTVHEKLFF.

This clonotype has more than one count but fewer than ten. The V call is TRBV28, the J call TRBJ2-2, with 13 positions matching TRBD2. The V and J ends lost 5 bases and 4 bases, in that order; junction bases with no gene match: 10. CDR3 length equals 18 residues. Germline CDR1 and CDR2: MDHEN and SYDVKM. CDR3 sequence reads: CASSGGLAGERITGELFF. The DNA for the CDR3 is TGTGCCAGCAGTGGCGGACTAGCGGGAGAGAGGATCACCGGGGAGCTGTTTTTT.

This clonotype was counted many times. V gene TRBV3-1 combines with J gene TRBJ2-1; the match to TRBD1 covers 7 bases. CDR3 length: 15 amino acids. Trimming cost V 5 bases and J 5 bases; bases outside gene matches: 9. CDR1 is LGHDT, CDR2 YNNKEL, per germline (reference sequence). The CDR3: CASSYARGLNNEQFF. The CDR3 bases are TGTGCCAGCAGCTACGCAAGGGGGCTCAACAATGAGCAGTTCTTC.

The V gene is TRBV28, the J gene TRBJ1-4; D unclear. The CDR3 loop spans 16 amino acids. Germline V CDR1 and CDR2: MDHEN, SYDVKM. With 6 bases removed from V and 7 bases from J, the gap between germline ends came to 21 bases. As DNA, the CDR3 is TGTGCCAGCAGCCGGAAGATACCACGAGTGGGTGAAAAACTGTTTTTT. This gives the protein CASSRKIPRVGEKLFF.

The V call is TRBV28, the J call TRBJ2-3, with D unresolved. The CDR3 spans 14 residues. Germline-derived CDR1 and CDR2 are MDHEN and SYDVKM. The V end was cut by 6 bases, the J end by 3 bases, with 13 bases between. The CDR3 DNA reads as TGTGCCAGCAGCCGTCCGGGCAGAACAGATACGCAGTATTTT. Translating it yields CASSRPGRTDTQYF.